This T cell receptor beta chain is from a study of shared clonotypes between healthy human individuals. Whole-study context: Three plates each covered CD4 naive and memory; CD8 naive two, CD8 memory one.

Sequencing used immunoSEQ multiplex PCR; TCRdb keeps in-frame clones, though not all of them. Of a few million clones detected, more than 80% appear once; the ten largest clones hold 0.39%. Free of recent acute infections or vaccinations, the donors were healthy HIV-negative adults. Losses at the gene ends were 4 bases for V and 4 bases for J; bases not matched to a gene: 7. The germline CDR1 and CDR2 sequences are SGHDT and YYEEEE. CDR3 length: 14 residues. The V gene is TRBV5-6, the J gene TRBJ2-5; 7 nucleotides align to TRBD2. The specimen was naive CD4+ T cells from PBMCs. The subset here: CD45RA+ positively selected. The TCR was taken from a man younger than 35 in good health. Some clones in this sample may be carry-over from other donors' samples. The CDR3 DNA sequence: TGTGCCAGCAGCCCATCGACTAGCATAGAGACCCAGTACTTC. It is translated as CASSPSTSIETQYF.